This TCR beta chain was sequenced in a study of blood T cells in healthy people across ages. V dropped 1 base and J dropped 7; count of bases not matched to a gene: 6. This CDR3 is built from 14 residues. Looked up from germline, CDR1 is DFQATT and CDR2 is SNEGSKA (reference sequence). Alongside a J-beta primer mix, a sample-barcoded 5' primer served in a second PCR lasting about 7 to 11 cycles. TCRdb called the 5' RACE reads again in MiXCR, with one record for every CDR3 protein. This table holds fewer than 1 million distinct CDR3 sequences, around 42% found once. This clonotype was counted a few times. The target antigen is unknown. Overall study results and limits: Among T cells, TCR beta diversity per million cells dropped roughly linearly as age rose.

Source material: blood. The chain recombines TRBV20-1 with TRBJ2-4, with 8 bases that match TRBD2. This sequence originates from a man aged 55 to 70 in good health. The CDR3 sequence is CSARGGTSPNIQYF. In DNA form, the CDR3 reads TGCAGTGCTAGAGGGGGGACTAGTCCGAACATTCAGTACTTC.